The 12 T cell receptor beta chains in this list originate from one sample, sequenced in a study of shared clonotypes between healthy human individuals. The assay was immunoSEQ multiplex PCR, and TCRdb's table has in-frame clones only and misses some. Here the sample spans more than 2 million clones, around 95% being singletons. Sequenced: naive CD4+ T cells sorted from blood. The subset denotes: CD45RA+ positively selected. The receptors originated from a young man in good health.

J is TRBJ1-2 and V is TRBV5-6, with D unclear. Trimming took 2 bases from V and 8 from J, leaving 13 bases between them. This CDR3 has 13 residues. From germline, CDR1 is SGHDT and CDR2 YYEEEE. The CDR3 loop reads CASSLNRFGGYTF. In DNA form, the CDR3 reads TGTGCCAGCAGCTTAAATAGATTCGGGGGCTACACCTTC.

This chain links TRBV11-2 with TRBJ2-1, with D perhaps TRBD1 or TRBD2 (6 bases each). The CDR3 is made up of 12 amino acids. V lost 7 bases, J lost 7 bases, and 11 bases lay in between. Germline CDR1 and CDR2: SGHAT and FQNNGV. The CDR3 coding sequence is TGTGCCAGCACCCCGGGGGCTAATGAGCAGTTCTTC. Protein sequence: CASTPGANEQFF.

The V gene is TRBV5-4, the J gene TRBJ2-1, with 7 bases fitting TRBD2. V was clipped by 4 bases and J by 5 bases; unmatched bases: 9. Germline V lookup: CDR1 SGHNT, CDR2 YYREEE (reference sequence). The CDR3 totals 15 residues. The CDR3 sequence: CASSRTSENDNEQFF. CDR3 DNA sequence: TGTGCCAGCAGCCGCACTAGCGAAAATGACAATGAGCAGTTCTTC. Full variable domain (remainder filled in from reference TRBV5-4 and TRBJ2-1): ETGVTQSPTHLIKTRGQQVTLRCSSQSGHNTVSWYQQALGQGPQFIFQYYREEENGRGNFPPRFSGLQFPNYSSELNVNALELDDSALYLCASSRTSENDNEQFFGPGTRLTVL.

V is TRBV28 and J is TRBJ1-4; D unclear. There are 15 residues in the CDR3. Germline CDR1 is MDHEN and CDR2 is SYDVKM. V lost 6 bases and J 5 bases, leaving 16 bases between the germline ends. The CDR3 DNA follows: TGTGCCAGCAGCCCCGGACGGAGGAAGAATGAAAAACTGTTTTTT. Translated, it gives CASSPGRRKNEKLFF.

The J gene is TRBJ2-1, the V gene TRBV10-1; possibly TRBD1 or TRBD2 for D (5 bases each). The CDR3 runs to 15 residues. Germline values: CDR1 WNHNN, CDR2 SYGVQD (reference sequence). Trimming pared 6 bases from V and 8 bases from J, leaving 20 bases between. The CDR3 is CASSDPGTLFDEQFF. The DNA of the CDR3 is TGCGCCAGCAGCGACCCCGGGACGCTCTTCGATGAGCAGTTCTTC.

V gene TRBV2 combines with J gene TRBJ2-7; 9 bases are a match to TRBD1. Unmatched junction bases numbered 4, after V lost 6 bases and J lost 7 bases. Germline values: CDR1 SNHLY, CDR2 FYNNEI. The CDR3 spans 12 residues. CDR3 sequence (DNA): TGTGCCAGCAGCGGGACAGGGAGGGAGCAGTACTTC. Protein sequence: CASSGTGREQYF.

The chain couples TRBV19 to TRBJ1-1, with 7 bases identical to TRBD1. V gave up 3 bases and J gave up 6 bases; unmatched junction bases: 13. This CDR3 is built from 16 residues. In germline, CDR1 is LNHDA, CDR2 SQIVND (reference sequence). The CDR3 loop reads CASSISRSRGYAEAFF. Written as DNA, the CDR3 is TGTGCCAGTAGTATCAGTCGGTCCAGGGGGTACGCTGAAGCTTTCTTT.

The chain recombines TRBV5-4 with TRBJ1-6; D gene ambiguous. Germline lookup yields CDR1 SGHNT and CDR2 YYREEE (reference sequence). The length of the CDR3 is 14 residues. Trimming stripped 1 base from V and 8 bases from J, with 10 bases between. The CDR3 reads CASSLKVRDSPLHF. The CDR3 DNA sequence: TGTGCCAGCAGCTTGAAGGTGAGGGATTCACCCCTCCACTTT.

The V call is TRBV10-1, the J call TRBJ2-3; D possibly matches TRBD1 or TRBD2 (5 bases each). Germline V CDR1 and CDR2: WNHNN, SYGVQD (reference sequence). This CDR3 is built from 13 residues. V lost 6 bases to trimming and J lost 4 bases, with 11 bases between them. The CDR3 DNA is TGCGCCAGCAGCCACGGGGCGCCAGATACGCAGTATTTT. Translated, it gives CASSHGAPDTQYF.

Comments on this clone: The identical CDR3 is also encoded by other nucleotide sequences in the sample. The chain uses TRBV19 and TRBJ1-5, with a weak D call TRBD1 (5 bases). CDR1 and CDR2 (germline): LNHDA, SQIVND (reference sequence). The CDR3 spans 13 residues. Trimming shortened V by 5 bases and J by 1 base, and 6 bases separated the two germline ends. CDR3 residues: CASSRGSNQPQHF. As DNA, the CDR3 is TGTGCCAGTAGTCGGGGGAGCAATCAGCCCCAGCATTTT.

DNA of the CDR3: TGCGCCAGCAGCTCGAATAAGGATTCACCCCTCCACTTT. Its protein product is CASSSNKDSPLHF. The chain has TRBV5-1 and TRBJ1-6; D gene uncertain. CDR1 is SGHRS, CDR2 YFSETQ, per germline. The CDR3 length is 13 residues. V was pared by 3 bases and J by 8 bases, with 9 bases between.

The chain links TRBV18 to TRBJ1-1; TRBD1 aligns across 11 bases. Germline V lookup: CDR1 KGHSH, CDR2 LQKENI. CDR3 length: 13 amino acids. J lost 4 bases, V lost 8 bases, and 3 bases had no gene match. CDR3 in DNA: TGTGCCAGCGGGGACAGGGGGTCCACTGAAGCTTTCTTT. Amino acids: CASGDRGSTEAFF. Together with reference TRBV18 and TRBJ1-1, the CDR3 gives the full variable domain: NAGVMQNPRHLVRRRGQEARLRCSPMKGHSHVYWYRQLPEEGLKFMVYLQKENIIDESGMPKERFSAEFPKEGPSILRIQQVVRGDSAAYFCASGDRGSTEAFFGQGTRLTVV.